This entry lists 20 T cell receptor beta chains sequenced from one sample in a study of early T cells in non-severe SARS-CoV-2 infection. TCRdb used MiXCR to reprocess the 5' RACE reads, holding one entry per CDR3 protein. This sample has about 89,000 distinct CDR3 sequences, with roughly 17% found just once. The source was whole blood, collected at baseline. The receptors derive from an adult who was a healthcare worker with PCR-confirmed SARS-CoV-2 infection or an uninfected control (not recorded which).

This clonotype was observed a handful of times. V and J are TRBV7-2 and TRBJ2-2; perhaps TRBD2 as D (6 bases). CDR3 length: 16 amino acids. The V end lost 1 base, the J end lost 6 bases, and 15 bases lay between the germline ends. CDR1 is SGHTA, CDR2 FQGNSA, per germline. The CDR3 here is CASSLVGLLSAGELFF. The CDR3 DNA reads TGTGCCAGCAGCTTAGTGGGACTGCTAAGTGCCGGGGAGCTGTTTTTT. Looking up the rest from reference TRBV7-2 and TRBJ2-2 gives the full variable domain: GAGVSQSPSNKVTEKGKDVELRCDPISGHTALYWYRQSLGQGLEFLIYFQGNSAPDKSGLPSDRFSAERTGGSVSTLTIQRTQQEDSAVYLCASSLVGLLSAGELFFGEGSRLTVL.

Many counts were recorded for this clonotype. The V call is TRBV7-2, the J call TRBJ1-1; D is uncertain. V shed 5 bases and J shed 0 bases, with 7 bases lying between them. CDR3 length: 13 residues. CDR1 and CDR2 from the germline V gene are SGHTA and FQGNSA. In nucleotides, the CDR3 is TGTGCCAGCAGCGCCTCCATGAACACTGAAGCTTTCTTT. Translating gives CASSASMNTEAFF.

This clonotype was counted between two and nine times. The chain is built from TRBV13 and TRBJ2-3; D not resolved. The length of the CDR3 is 12 residues. The germline V and J ends were trimmed by 1 base and 4 bases, with 3 bases remaining between them. Germline CDR1 is PRHDT and CDR2 is FYEKMQ (reference sequence). The CDR3 nucleotides are TGTGCCAGCAGCTTAGCGTCAGATACGCAGTATTTT. Translating gives CASSLASDTQYF. The whole variable domain, filled in from reference TRBV13 and TRBJ2-3, reads AAGVIQSPRHLIKEKRETATLKCYPIPRHDTVYWYQQGPGQDPQFLISFYEKMQSDKGSIPDRFSAQQFSDYHSELNMSSLELGDSALYFCASSLASDTQYFGPGTRLTVL.

At least ten counts were recorded for this clonotype. This rearrangement joins TRBV7-7 to TRBJ2-5, with a possible D match to TRBD2 (6 bases). Trimming pared 1 base from V and 2 bases from J, leaving 14 bases between. The CDR3 runs to 16 residues. Germline lookup yields CDR1 SSHAT and CDR2 FNYEAQ (reference sequence). The CDR3 region is CASSLGRGVSQETQYF. Here the CDR3 DNA reads TGTGCCAGCAGCTTAGGGCGCGGGGTTTCGCAAGAGACCCAGTACTTC.

This clonotype was counted between two and nine times. V gene TRBV4-2 combines with J gene TRBJ2-1; TRBD1 agrees at 9 bases. Germline V gives CDR1 LGHNA, CDR2 YNFKEQ. This CDR3 spans 16 amino acids. J lost 8 bases, V lost 4 bases, and 12 bases had no gene match. CDR3 DNA sequence: TGTGCCAGCAGCCCGAATACAGGGGGCGCCAGCTATGAGCAGTTCTTC. This codes for CASSPNTGGASYEQFF.

This clonotype was counted only a few times. The V gene is TRBV12-3 or TRBV12-4, the J gene TRBJ2-1; 10 bases line up with TRBD2. The CDR3 sequence is 15 residues long. Trimming took 2 bases from V and 6 from J; bases not matched to a gene: 4. Written as DNA, the CDR3 is TGTGCCAGCAGTTTACTAGCGGGAGTAGGCAATGAGCAGTTCTTC. Translated, it gives CASSLLAGVGNEQFF.

The chain is built from TRBV27 and TRBJ1-3, with D possibly matching TRBD1 (6 bases). The germline V and J ends were trimmed by 4 bases and 5 bases, with 15 bases remaining between them. Germline CDR1 is MNHEY and CDR2 is SMNVEV (reference sequence). The CDR3 extends over 15 amino acids. The chain's CDR3 is CASSSLHRDRNTIYF. The CDR3 DNA sequence: TGTGCCAGCAGTTCGTTACACAGGGATAGAAACACCATATATTTT.

The gene calls are TRBV27 and TRBJ2-1; perhaps TRBD1 as D (6 bases). Deletions cut 5 bases from V and 8 bases from J, with 19 bases between. This CDR3 is built from 15 residues. Germline CDR1 is MNHEY and CDR2 is SMNVEV (reference sequence). CDR3 bases: TGTGCCAGCAGTGACTATAAGGGGGTCACAGATGAGCAGTTCTTC. It codes for CASSDYKGVTDEQFF.

This chain uses TRBV19 with TRBJ2-2; D might be TRBD2 (5 bases). The germline V gene has CDR1 LNHDA and CDR2 SQIVND (reference sequence). The V and J ends lost 9 bases and 6 bases respectively, with 8 bases between them. This CDR3 comprises 11 residues. Here the CDR3 reads CASPGAGELFF. CDR3 DNA: TGTGCCAGCCCCGGGGCCGGGGAGCTGTTTTTT.

The gene calls are TRBV20-1 and TRBJ2-7; 7 bases fit TRBD2. The germline V gene encodes CDR1 DFQATT and CDR2 SNEGSKA (reference sequence). This CDR3 comprises 14 residues. V was clipped by 3 bases and J by 5 bases; unmatched bases: 10. The CDR3 DNA follows: TGCAGTGCTAGCCTTCCGACTAGCTTCCACGAGCAGTACTTC. It translates to CSASLPTSFHEQYF.

The J gene is TRBJ1-4, the V gene TRBV12-3 or TRBV12-4; TRBD1 is a possible D gene (6 bases). There are 14 residues in the CDR3. The V and J ends lost 6 bases and 3 bases respectively, with 11 bases between them. CDR3 DNA sequence: TGTGCCAGCAGGCAGCAGGGGTCTAATGAAAAACTGTTTTTT. It is translated as CASRQQGSNEKLFF.

This chain joins TRBV12-3 or TRBV12-4 and TRBJ2-3; TRBD2 matches at 13 bases. V lost 5 bases to trimming and J lost 4 bases; unmatched junction nucleotides: 6. This CDR3 comprises 16 residues. The CDR3 region is CASSPGLAGWADTQYF. In DNA form, the CDR3 reads TGTGCCAGCAGTCCGGGACTAGCGGGATGGGCAGATACGCAGTATTTT.

The chain carries TRBV4-1 and TRBJ2-1, with 10 bases identical to TRBD1. The CDR3 consists of 19 residues. In germline, CDR1 is MGHRA, CDR2 YSYEKL. Unmatched junction bases numbered 20, after V lost 4 bases and J lost 8 bases. Here the CDR3 reads CASSRGTFRDRGNIDEQFF. The CDR3 coding sequence is TGCGCCAGCAGCCGAGGTACTTTCCGGGACAGGGGCAATATCGATGAGCAGTTCTTC.

V usage is TRBV6-1 and J usage is TRBJ2-3; 10 nucleotides line up with TRBD1. CDR1 is MNHNS and CDR2 is SASEGT in the germline V gene. The CDR3 sequence is 13 residues long. V shed 10 bases and J 1 base; nucleotides not matched to a gene: 2. CDR3 in amino acids: CATGTGGTDTQYF. The CDR3 nucleotides are TGTGCCACCGGGACAGGGGGCACAGATACGCAGTATTTT.

This chain connects TRBV6-5 to TRBJ1-5; 8 nucleotides align to TRBD1. V dropped 6 bases and J dropped 5; count of bases not matched to a gene: 6. The CDR3 is 14 residues long. Per the germline V gene, CDR1 is MNHEY and CDR2 is SVGAGI. The chain's CDR3 is CASRTTGGDQPQHF. The CDR3 DNA reads as TGTGCCAGCAGAACCACAGGGGGTGATCAGCCCCAGCATTTT.

This clonotype appeared a few times. The V gene is TRBV12-3 or TRBV12-4, the J gene TRBJ2-1; D possibly corresponds to TRBD2 (5 bases). V dropped 6 bases and J dropped 9 bases, with 12 bases sitting between them. The CDR3 is made up of 12 amino acids. For the CDR3, the DNA is TGTGCCAGCAGGACTCCTCGGGGTGAGCAGTTCTTC. It translates to CASRTPRGEQFF.

This clonotype was picked up many times. The chain employs TRBV29-1 and TRBJ1-3; D is ambiguous. The CDR3 consists of 12 residues. V was clipped by 1 base and J by 4 bases, with 5 bases between them. The germline V gene has CDR1 SQVTM and CDR2 ANQGSEA. The CDR3 loop is CSVEGNGNTIYF. As DNA, the CDR3 is TGCAGCGTTGAAGGGAACGGAAACACCATATATTTT. Based on the CDR3 plus reference TRBV29-1 and TRBJ1-3, the full variable domain is SAVISQKPSRDICQRGTSLTIQCQVDSQVTMMFWYRQQPGQSLTLIATANQGSEATYESGFVIDKFPISRPNLTFSTLTVSNMSPEDSSIYLCSVEGNGNTIYFGEGSWLTVV.

In this sample, this clonotype turned up a few times. This CDR3 reads CASSFGTRLTYNEQFF. The CDR3 bases are TGTGCCAGCAGTTTCGGGACCCGCCTCACCTACAATGAGCAGTTCTTC. This chain joins TRBV28 and TRBJ2-1, with D perhaps being TRBD1 or TRBD2 (5 bases each). The CDR3 length is 16 residues. Germline CDR1 MDHEN, CDR2 SYDVKM. V was shortened by 3 bases and J by 2 bases, with 14 bases between the two germline ends.

The V and J genes are TRBV20-1 and TRBJ1-5, with TRBD1 identical over 10 bases. The CDR3 contains 14 residues. The J segment lost 6 bases and the V segment lost 5 bases, leaving 7 bases of the junction unmatched. Germline V gene lookup returns CDR1 DFQATT and CDR2 SNEGSKA (reference sequence). Here the CDR3 reads CSAGLTGGGQPQHF. CDR3 DNA sequence: TGCAGTGCTGGACTGACAGGGGGCGGTCAGCCCCAGCATTTT.

This clonotype was counted at least ten times. The J gene is TRBJ1-5, the V gene TRBV1; the DNA was not used to check the table's D call, TRBD1. TRBV1 is labeled a pseudogene. The CDR3 spans 17 residues. The CDR3 is CTSSPGGVIRSNQPQHF. The CDR3 DNA reads TGCACCAGCAGCCCAGGGGGCGTCATTCGTAGCAATCAGCCCCAGCATTTT.